Below, one T cell receptor beta chain is given with its context. Its specific antigen is unknown. One base away there is no much larger clone; base qualities are not given. The entry originates in a study of Ad26.COV2.S vaccination and SARS-CoV-2 variants (dated by TCRdb to 2020 to 2022). Regarding the complete study: Vaccine-arm donors came from COV1001, a multicentre, randomized, double-blind, placebo-controlled phase I-IIa trial of Ad26.COV2.S in healthy adults. A total of around 32 samples were included in the TCR-sequenced set, comprising some 20 Ad26.COV2.S vaccine recipients, 5 placebo recipients and 8 SARS-CoV-2 convalescent individuals. Ad26.COV2.S was administered intramuscularly at a dose of 5x10^10 or 1x10^11 viral particles, either as one shot or as two shots given 56 days apart. Investigators remained blinded to trial group allocation during experiments and outcome assessment. Participants in the trial were split at random into five groups of five each, receiving low-dose or high-dose Ad26.COV2.S once or twice, or else placebo on both occasions. TCRbeta repertoire sequencing was used to assess the specificity and breadth of SARS-CoV-2-reactive T cell receptors after Ad26.COV2.S vaccination.

The immunoSEQ Assay was used to sequence TCRbeta CDR3 regions. After extraction, genomic DNA underwent amplification by bias-controlled multiplex PCR, followed by high-throughput sequencing. From the authors' description of their analysis: To quantify the absolute abundance of every unique TCRbeta CDR3 region, sequences were collapsed and filtered. T cell fraction was estimated by normalizing TCRbeta template counts to usable DNA, which was measured by amplifying reference genes present in all nucleated cells. Repertoire TCRs were annotated as SARS-CoV-2-specific when V gene, CDR3 amino acid sequence and J gene were exactly matched to a known reactive TCR set. MIRA supplied the reference SARS-CoV-2 TCR set, which was filtered for enrichment in COVID-19-positive ImmuneCODE repertoires so that public or cross-reactive TCRs were removed. Using the MIRA antigens, annotated TCRs were further analysed by specific ORF or by position within an ORF. Breadth was defined as the number of annotated unique rearrangements divided by the total number of unique productive rearrangements, and depth was defined as the summed frequency of the annotated unique rearrangements. Group comparisons of TCR breadth used two-sided Wilcoxon rank-sum tests. Here the immuneACCESS table is served through TCRdb, limited to in-frame sequences with V and J called. Missing clones are a known gap in these copies; in checked studies unresolved V genes cover under half, and the rest lacks a known reason. The DNA was the basis for D and trimming; V, J and clone size are from that table. The sample records 440,000 or so clones, about 90% of which are singletons. Clones ranked in the top ten supply about 1.7% of the sample.

Paper-wide results and their limitations: The authors noted that total T cell responses may have been underestimated by the TCR breadth and depth analyses. The study lacked the statistical power to compare responses across vaccine doses or regimens. Compared with placebo recipients, Ad26.COV2.S recipients showed higher spike-specific TCR breadth (P = 0.0014). Comparable non-spike TCR breadth was observed between vaccine and placebo recipients, consistent with only spike being contained in the vaccine. After vaccination, spike-specific CD8+ and CD4+ T cell responses were reported to show substantial breadth.

The label giving this sample's treatment or condition can be read as: approximately 18 received Ad26.COV2.S at low or high dose, single or two shots; five or six received placebo; per-sample allocation not given. For vaccine and placebo recipients, the sequenced repertoires came from samples collected on day 63 after the first injection. Cohort 1b enrolled about two dozen adults aged 18-55 years at a single site in Boston, USA, between 29 July and 7 August 2020. Ad26.COV2.S was a replication-incompetent adenovirus type 26 vector expressing a prefusion-stabilized SARS-CoV-2 spike protein from the original Wuhan strain. The source is a person aged 18 to 65 who received the Ad26.COV2.S COVID-19 vaccine or a placebo. The material was peripheral blood, obtained in a trial of Ad26.COV2.S vaccine versus placebo.

The DNA sequence is given as TGCGCCAGCAGCTTGGTGGCGACCCAGAACACTGAAGCTTTCTTT. This is translated as CASSLVATQNTEAFF. The chain was built from TRBV5-1 and TRBJ1-1; the D gene is unclear. The germline V gene gives CDR1 as SGHRS and CDR2 as YFSETQ. The CDR3 goes from the cysteine to the phenylalanine over 15 residues. The kept DNA is CDR3 alone, 45 bases in frame from the first base. V lost 0 bases and J lost 1 base; the stretch between them is 10 bases long. This CDR3, with the reference TRBV5-1 and TRBJ1-1 proteins standing in past its ends, gives the full variable domain KAGVTQTPRYLIKTRGQQVTLSCSPISGHRSVSWYQQTPGQGLQFLFEYFSETQRNKGNFPGRFSGRQFSNSRSEMNVSTLELGDSALYLCASSLVATQNTEAFFGQGTRLTVV.